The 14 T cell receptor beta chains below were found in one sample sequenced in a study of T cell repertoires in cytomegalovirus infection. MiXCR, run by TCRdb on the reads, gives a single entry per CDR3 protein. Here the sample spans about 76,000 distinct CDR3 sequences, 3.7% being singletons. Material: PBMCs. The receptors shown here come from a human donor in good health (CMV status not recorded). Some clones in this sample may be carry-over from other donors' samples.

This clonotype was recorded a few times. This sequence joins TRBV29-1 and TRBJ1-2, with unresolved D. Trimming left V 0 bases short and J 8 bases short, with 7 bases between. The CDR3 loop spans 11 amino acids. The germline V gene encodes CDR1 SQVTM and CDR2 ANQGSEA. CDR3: CSVEDRKGYTF. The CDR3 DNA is TGCAGCGTTGAAGACCGGAAGGGCTACACCTTC.

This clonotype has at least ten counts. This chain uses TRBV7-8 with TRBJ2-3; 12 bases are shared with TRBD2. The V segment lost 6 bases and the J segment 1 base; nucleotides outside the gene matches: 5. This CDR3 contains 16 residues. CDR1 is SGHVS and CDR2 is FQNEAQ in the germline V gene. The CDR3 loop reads CASSPLAGGGTDTQYF. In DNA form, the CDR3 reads TGTGCCAGCAGTCCACTAGCGGGGGGTGGCACAGATACGCAGTATTTT.

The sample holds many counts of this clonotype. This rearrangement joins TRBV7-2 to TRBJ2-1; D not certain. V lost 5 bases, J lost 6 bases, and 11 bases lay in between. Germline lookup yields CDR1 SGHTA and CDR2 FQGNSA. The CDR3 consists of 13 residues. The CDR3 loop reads CASSAPSGNEQFF. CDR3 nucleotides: TGTGCCAGCAGCGCCCCGAGTGGCAATGAGCAGTTCTTC.

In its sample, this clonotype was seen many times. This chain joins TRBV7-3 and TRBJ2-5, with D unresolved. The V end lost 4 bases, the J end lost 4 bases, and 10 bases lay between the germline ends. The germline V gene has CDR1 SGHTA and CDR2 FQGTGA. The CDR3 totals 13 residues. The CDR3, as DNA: TGTGCCAGCAGCTCGGGCACTCGAGAGACCCAGTACTTC. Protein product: CASSSGTRETQYF.

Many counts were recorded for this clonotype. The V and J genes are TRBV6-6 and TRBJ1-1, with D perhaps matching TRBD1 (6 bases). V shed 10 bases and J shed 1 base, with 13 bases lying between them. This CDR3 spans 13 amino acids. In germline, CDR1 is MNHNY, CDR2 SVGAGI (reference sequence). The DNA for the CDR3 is TGTGCCATCACGAGGGGGGGGAACACTGAAGCTTTCTTT. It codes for CAITRGGNTEAFF.

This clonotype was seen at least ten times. The CDR3 DNA reads as TGTGCCAGCAGTATACAGTTGAGCTCCTACGAGCAGTACTTC. It is translated as CASSIQLSSYEQYF. The rearrangement uses TRBV27 and TRBJ2-7; D not resolved. Trimming pared 5 bases from V and 0 bases from J, leaving 11 bases between. This CDR3 is 14 amino acids long. The germline CDR1 and CDR2 sequences are MNHEY and SMNVEV (reference sequence).

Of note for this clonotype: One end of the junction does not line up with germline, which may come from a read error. The CDR3 DNA reads TGTGCCCGCAGCCCACAGGGGGAAATGAACACCGGGGAGCTGTTTTTT. As protein: CARSPQGEMNTGELFF. This chain links TRBV6-2 or TRBV6-3 with TRBJ2-2; the match to TRBD1 covers 8 bases. CDR1 MNHEY and CDR2 SVGEGT come from the germline V gene. The length of the CDR3 is 16 residues.

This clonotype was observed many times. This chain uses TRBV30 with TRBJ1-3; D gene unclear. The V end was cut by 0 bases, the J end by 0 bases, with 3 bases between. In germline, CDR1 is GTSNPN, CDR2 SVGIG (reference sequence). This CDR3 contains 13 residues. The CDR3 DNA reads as TGTGCCTGGAGTGTATCCTCTGGAAACACCATATATTTT. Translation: CAWSVSSGNTIYF.

The CDR3 region has the DNA TGTGCCAGCAGCATAGGACTAGCGGGGGTATCGGAGGAGCAGTTCTTC. Translated, it gives CASSIGLAGVSEEQFF. The rearrangement joins TRBV7-8 to TRBJ2-1; 13 bases are shared with TRBD2. Germline CDR1 SGHVS, CDR2 FQNEAQ. This CDR3 region has 16 residues. Trimming removed 5 bases from V and 10 bases from J; junction bases left unmatched: 11.

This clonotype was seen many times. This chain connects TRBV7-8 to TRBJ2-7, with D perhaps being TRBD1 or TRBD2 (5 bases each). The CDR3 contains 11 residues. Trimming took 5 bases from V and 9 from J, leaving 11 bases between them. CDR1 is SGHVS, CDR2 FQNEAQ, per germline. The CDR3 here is CASSGSGRQYF. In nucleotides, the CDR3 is TGTGCCAGCAGCGGGTCGGGGCGGCAGTACTTC.

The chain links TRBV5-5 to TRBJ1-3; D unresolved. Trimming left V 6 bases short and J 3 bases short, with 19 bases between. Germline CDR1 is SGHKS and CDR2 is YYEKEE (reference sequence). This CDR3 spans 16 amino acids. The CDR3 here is CASNKGHWEDGNTIYF. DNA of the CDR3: TGTGCCAGCAACAAAGGGCACTGGGAGGATGGAAACACCATATATTTT.

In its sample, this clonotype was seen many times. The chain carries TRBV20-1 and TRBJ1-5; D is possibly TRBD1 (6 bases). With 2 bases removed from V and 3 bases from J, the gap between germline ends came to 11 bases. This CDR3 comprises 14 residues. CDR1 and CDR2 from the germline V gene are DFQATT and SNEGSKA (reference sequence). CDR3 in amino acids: CSARRTANNQPQHF. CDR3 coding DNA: TGCAGTGCTAGAAGGACAGCTAACAATCAGCCCCAGCATTTT.

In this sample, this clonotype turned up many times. CDR3 sequence: CAISWDGTYEQYF. CDR3 DNA: TGTGCCATCTCATGGGACGGCACCTACGAGCAGTACTTC. The chain combines TRBV10-3 with TRBJ2-7; D tentatively reads TRBD1 or TRBD2 (5 bases each). The germline CDR1 and CDR2 sequences are ENHRY and SYGVKD. V was clipped by 8 bases and J by 2 bases, with 13 bases between them. The CDR3 contains 13 residues.

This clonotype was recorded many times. The CDR3 region is CAISEGGEAFF. DNA for the CDR3: TGTGCCATCAGTGAGGGGGGTGAAGCTTTCTTT. J is TRBJ1-1 and V is TRBV10-3; D is possibly TRBD1 (5 bases). The V end was cut by 2 bases, the J end by 7 bases, with 5 bases between. The CDR3 length is 11 residues. Germline-derived CDR1 and CDR2 are ENHRY and SYGVKD.